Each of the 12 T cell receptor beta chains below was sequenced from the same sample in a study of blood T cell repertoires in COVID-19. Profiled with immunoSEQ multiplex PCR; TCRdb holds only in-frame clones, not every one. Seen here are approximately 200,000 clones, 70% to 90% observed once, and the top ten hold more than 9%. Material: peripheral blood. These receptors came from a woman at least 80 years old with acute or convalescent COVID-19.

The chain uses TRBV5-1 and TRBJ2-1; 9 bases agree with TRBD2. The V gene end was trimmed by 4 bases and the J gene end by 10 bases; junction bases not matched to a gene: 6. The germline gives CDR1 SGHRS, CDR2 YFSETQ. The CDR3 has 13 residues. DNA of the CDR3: TGCGCCAGCAGCGAGCTAGCGGGGTACGAGCAGTTCTTC. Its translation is CASSELAGYEQFF.

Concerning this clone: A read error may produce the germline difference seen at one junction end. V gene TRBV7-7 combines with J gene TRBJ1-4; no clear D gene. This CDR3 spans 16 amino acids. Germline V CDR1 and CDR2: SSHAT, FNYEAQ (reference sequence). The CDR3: CASSLESQPRREKLFF. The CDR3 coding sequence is TGTGCTAGCAGCTTAGAAAGTCAGCCGAGGAGAGAAAAACTGTTTTTT.

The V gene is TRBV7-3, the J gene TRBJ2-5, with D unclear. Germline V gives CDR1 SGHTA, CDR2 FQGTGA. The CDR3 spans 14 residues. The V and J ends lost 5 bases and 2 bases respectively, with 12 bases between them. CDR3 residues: CASSPYSRQETQYF. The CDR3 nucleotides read TGTGCCAGCAGCCCATATTCGCGGCAAGAGACCCAGTACTTC.

The CDR3 protein is CASSLTQTGLPYEQYF. As DNA, the CDR3 is TGTGCCAGCAGTCTAACCCAGACAGGGCTCCCATACGAGCAGTACTTC. V and J are TRBV27 and TRBJ2-7; 7 nucleotides align to TRBD1. J gave up 4 bases and V 5 bases, and 14 bases lay outside the gene matches. Looked up from germline, CDR1 is MNHEY and CDR2 is SMNVEV (reference sequence). CDR3 length: 16 residues.

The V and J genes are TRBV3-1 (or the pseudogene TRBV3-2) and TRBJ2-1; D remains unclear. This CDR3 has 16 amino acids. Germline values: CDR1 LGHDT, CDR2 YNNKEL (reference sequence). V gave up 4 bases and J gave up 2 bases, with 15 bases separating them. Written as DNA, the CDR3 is TGTGCCAGCAGCCTTCCCTACGTAGACACCTACAATGAGCAGTTCTTC. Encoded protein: CASSLPYVDTYNEQFF.

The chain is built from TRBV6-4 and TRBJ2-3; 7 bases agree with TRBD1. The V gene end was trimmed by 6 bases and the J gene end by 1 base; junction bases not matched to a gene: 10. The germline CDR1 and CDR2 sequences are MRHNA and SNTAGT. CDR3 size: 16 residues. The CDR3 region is CASRRSGTVGTDTQYF. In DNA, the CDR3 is TGTGCCAGCAGACGCTCCGGGACAGTCGGCACAGATACGCAGTATTTT.

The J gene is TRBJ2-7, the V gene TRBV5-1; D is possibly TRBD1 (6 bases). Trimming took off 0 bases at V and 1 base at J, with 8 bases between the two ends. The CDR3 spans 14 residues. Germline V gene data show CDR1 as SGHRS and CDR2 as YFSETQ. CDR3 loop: CASSLVTGSYEQYF. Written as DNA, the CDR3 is TGCGCCAGCAGCTTGGTGACAGGATCCTACGAGCAGTACTTC.

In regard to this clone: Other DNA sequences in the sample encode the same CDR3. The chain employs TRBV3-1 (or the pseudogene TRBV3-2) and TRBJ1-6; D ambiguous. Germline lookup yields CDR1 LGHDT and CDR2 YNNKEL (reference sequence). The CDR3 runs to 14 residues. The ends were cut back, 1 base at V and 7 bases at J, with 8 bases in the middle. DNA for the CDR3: TGTGCCAGCAGCCAAGGGCGGTCCAATTCACCCCTCCACTTT. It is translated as CASSQGRSNSPLHF.

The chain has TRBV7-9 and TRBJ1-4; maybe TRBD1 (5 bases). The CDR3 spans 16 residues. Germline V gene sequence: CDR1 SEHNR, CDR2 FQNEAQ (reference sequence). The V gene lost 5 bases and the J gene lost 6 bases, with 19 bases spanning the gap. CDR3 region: CASSPTRTWADEKLFF. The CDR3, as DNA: TGTGCCAGCAGCCCCACCCGGACATGGGCGGATGAAAAACTGTTTTTT.

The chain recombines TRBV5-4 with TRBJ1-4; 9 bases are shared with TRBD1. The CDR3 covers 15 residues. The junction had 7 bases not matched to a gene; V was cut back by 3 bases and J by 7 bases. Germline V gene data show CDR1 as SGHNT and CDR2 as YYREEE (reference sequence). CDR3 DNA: TGTGCCAGCAGCTGGCCGGGACAGGGAAGTGAAAAACTGTTTTTT. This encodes CASSWPGQGSEKLFF. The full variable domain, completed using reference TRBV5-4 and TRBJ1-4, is ETGVTQSPTHLIKTRGQQVTLRCSSQSGHNTVSWYQQALGQGPQFIFQYYREEENGRGNFPPRFSGLQFPNYSSELNVNALELDDSALYLCASSWPGQGSEKLFFGSGTQLSVL.

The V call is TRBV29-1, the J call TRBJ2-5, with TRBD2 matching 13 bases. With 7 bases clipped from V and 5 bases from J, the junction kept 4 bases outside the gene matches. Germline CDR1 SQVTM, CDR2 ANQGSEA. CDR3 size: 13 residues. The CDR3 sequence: CSALLAGGETQYF. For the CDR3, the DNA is TGCAGCGCCTTACTAGCGGGAGGGGAGACCCAGTACTTC.

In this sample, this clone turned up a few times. CDR3 nucleotide sequence: TGTGCCAGCAGCTTACTACTGATCACCGGGGAGCTGTTTTTT. Protein sequence: CASSLLLITGELFF. J is TRBJ2-2 and V is TRBV11-2; D is unclear. V dropped 2 bases and J dropped 4 bases, with 8 bases sitting between them. This CDR3 is built from 14 residues. Germline values: CDR1 SGHAT, CDR2 FQNNGV.